These T cell receptor beta chains were read from a single sample in a study of cytomegalovirus exposure and HLA in healthy donors. Profiled with immunoSEQ multiplex PCR; TCRdb holds only in-frame clones, not every one. The data contain 65,000 to 95,000 clones, roughly 95% of them seen just once; the ten biggest clones take up around 3%. Input material: PBMCs. Source of these receptors: a man aged 18-30 years in good health and CMV-seronegative. CDR3s include the opening cysteine and the closing phenylalanine or tryptophan. D genes are given only for firm matches.

d_call: TRBD1; j_call: TRBJ2-7; v_call: TRBV27; cdr3_aa: CASSPLKGTGTYEQYF; cdr3_nt: TGTGCCAGCAGTCCCCTCAAGGGGACAGGGACCTACGAGCAGTACTTC
d_call: .; j_call: TRBJ1-5; v_call: TRBV30; cdr3_aa: CAWQDGHNQPQHF; cdr3_nt: TGTGCCTGGCAGGACGGACACAATCAGCCCCAGCATTTT
d_call: .; j_call: TRBJ2-7; v_call: TRBV29-1; cdr3_aa: CSVDGLGQPYEQYF; cdr3_nt: TGCAGCGTTGATGGCCTTGGGCAGCCCTACGAGCAGTACTTC
d_call: .; j_call: TRBJ2-3; v_call: TRBV15; cdr3_aa: CATSRDRSDTQYF; cdr3_nt: TGTGCCACCAGCAGAGACAGATCAGATACGCAGTATTTT
d_call: .; j_call: TRBJ2-7; v_call: TRBV11-3; cdr3_aa: CASSPRGSYEQYF; cdr3_nt: TGTGCCAGCAGCCCCAGGGGATCCTACGAGCAGTACTTC
d_call: .; j_call: TRBJ1-3; v_call: TRBV19; cdr3_aa: CASSIAGTSGNTIYF; cdr3_nt: TGTGCCAGTAGTATAGCAGGAACCTCTGGAAACACCATATATTTT
d_call: .; j_call: TRBJ2-7; v_call: TRBV27; cdr3_aa: CASSSFREQYF; cdr3_nt: TGTGCCAGCAGTTCGTTTCGCGAGCAGTACTTC
d_call: TRBD1; j_call: TRBJ1-2; v_call: TRBV30; cdr3_aa: CAWDREDYGYTF; cdr3_nt: TGTGCCTGGGACAGGGAGGACTATGGCTACACCTTC
d_call: TRBD1; j_call: TRBJ2-5; v_call: TRBV10-1; cdr3_aa: CASSQDRQETQYF; cdr3_nt: TGCGCCAGCAGTCAGGACAGGCAAGAGACCCAGTACTTC
d_call: .; j_call: TRBJ1-6; v_call: TRBV6-6; cdr3_aa: CASSYSTENSPLHF; cdr3_nt: TGTGCCAGCAGTTACTCGACTGAGAATTCACCCCTCCACTTT